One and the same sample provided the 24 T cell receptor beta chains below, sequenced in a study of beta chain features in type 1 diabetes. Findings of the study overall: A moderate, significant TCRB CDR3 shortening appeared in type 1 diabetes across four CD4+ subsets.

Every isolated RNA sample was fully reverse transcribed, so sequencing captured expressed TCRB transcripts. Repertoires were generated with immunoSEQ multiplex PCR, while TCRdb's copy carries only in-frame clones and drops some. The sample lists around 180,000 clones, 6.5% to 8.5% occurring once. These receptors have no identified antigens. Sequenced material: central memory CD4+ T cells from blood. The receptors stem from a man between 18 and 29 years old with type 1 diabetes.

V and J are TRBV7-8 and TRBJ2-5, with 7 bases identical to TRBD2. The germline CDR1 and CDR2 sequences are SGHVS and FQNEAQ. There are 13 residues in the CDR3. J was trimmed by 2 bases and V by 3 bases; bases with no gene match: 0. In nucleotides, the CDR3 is TGTGCCAGCAGCTTGGGACTACAAGAGACCCAGTACTTC. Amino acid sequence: CASSLGLQETQYF.

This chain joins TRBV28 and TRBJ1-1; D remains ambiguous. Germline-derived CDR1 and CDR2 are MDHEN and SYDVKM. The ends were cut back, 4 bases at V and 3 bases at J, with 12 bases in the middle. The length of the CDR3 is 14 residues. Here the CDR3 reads CASSSAGVYTEAFF. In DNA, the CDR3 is TGTGCCAGCAGTTCGGCCGGGGTGTACACTGAAGCTTTCTTT.

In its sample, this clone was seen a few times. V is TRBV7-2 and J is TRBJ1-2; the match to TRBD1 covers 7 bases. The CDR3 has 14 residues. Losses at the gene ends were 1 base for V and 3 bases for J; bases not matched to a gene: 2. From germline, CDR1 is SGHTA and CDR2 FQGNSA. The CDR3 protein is CASSLGQGDYGYTF. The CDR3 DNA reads TGTGCCAGCAGCTTAGGGCAGGGGGACTATGGCTACACCTTC.

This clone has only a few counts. In DNA, the CDR3 is TGTGCCAGCAGTTTACCGGGACAGAATCAGCCCCAGCATTTT. Translation: CASSLPGQNQPQHF. V is TRBV28 and J is TRBJ1-5; 7 bases match TRBD1. V was pared by 2 bases and J by 4 bases, with 2 bases of the junction left unmatched. Germline V lookup: CDR1 MDHEN, CDR2 SYDVKM. CDR3 length: 14 amino acids.

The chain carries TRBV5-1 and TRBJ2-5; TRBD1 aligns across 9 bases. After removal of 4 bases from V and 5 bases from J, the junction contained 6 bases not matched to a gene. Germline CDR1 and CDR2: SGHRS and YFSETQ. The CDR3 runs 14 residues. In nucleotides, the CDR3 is TGCGCCAGCAGCAGAGGACAGGGGCCGGAGACCCAGTACTTC. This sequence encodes CASSRGQGPETQYF.

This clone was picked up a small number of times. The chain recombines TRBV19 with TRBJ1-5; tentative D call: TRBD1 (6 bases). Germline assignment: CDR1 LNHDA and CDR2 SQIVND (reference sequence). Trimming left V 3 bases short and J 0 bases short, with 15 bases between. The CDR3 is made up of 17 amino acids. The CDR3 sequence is CASSIRPMGASNQPQHF. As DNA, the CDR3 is TGTGCCAGTAGTATCAGGCCGATGGGGGCTAGCAATCAGCCCCAGCATTTT.

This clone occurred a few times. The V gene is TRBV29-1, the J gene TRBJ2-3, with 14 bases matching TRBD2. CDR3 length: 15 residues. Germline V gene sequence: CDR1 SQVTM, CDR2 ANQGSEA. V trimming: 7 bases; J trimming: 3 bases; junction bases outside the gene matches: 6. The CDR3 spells CSAVRTSGRTDTQYF. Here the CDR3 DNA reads TGCAGCGCGGTCCGGACTAGCGGGAGGACAGATACGCAGTATTTT.

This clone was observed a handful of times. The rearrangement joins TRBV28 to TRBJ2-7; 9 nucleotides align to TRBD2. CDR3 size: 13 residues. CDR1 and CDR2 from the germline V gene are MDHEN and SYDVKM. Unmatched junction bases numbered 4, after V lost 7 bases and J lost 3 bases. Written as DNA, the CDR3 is TGTGCCAGCATGCTAGCGGGATTCTACGAGCAGTACTTC. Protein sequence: CASMLAGFYEQYF.

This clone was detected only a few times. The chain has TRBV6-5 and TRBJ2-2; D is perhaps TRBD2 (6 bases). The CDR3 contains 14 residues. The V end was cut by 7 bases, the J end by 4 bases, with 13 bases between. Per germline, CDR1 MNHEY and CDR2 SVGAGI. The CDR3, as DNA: TGTGCCAGCACCGGGGGACTCTTCACCGGGGAGCTGTTTTTT. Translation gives CASTGGLFTGELFF.

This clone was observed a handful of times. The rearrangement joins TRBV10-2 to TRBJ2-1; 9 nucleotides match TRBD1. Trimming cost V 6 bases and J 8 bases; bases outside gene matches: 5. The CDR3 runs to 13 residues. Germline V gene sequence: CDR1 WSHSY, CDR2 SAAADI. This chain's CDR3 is CASSPTGGHEQFF. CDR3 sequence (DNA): TGCGCCAGCAGCCCTACAGGGGGCCATGAGCAGTTCTTC.

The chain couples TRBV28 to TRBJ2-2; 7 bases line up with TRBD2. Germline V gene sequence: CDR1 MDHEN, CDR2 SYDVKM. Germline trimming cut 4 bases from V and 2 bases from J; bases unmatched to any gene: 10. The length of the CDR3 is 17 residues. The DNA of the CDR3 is TGTGCCAGCAGTTCGATATCTTGGGAGGGAAACACCGGGGAGCTGTTTTTT. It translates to CASSSISWEGNTGELFF.

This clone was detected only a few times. The CDR3 spells CASSSTGNYGYTF. Written as DNA, the CDR3 is TGTGCCAGCAGCTCCACAGGGAACTATGGCTACACCTTC. The chain combines TRBV27 with TRBJ1-2; D is possibly TRBD1 (6 bases). This CDR3 has 13 amino acids. Per the germline V gene, CDR1 is MNHEY and CDR2 is SMNVEV (reference sequence). V was trimmed by 6 bases and J by 2 bases, leaving 10 bases between them.

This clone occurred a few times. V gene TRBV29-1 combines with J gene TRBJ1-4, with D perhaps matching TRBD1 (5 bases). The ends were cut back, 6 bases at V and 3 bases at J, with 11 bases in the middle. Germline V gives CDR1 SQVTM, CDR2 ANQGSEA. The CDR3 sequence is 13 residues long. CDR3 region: CSVRVYSNEKLFF. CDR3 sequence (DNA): TGCAGCGTCAGGGTTTATTCTAATGAAAAACTGTTTTTT.

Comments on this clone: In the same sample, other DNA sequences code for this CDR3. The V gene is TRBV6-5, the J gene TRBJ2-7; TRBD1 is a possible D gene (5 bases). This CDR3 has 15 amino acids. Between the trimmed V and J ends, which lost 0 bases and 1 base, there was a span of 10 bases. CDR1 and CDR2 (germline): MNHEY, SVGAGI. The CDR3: CASSYSSQGSYEQYF. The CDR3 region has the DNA TGTGCCAGCAGTTACTCGAGTCAGGGTTCCTACGAGCAGTACTTC.

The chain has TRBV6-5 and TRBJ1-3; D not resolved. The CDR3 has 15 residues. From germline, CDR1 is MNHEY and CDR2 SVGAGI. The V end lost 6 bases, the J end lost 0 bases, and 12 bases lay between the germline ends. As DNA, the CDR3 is TGTGCCAGCAGGACTACGTACCTCTCTGGAAACACCATATATTTT. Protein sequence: CASRTTYLSGNTIYF.

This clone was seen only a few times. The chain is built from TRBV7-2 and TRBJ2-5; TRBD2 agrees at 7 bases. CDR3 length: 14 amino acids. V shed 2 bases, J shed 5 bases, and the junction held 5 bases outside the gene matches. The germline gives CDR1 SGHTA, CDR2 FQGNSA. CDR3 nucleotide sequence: TGTGCCAGCAGCTTAAATGGGGGGGAGGAGACCCAGTACTTC. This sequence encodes CASSLNGGEETQYF.

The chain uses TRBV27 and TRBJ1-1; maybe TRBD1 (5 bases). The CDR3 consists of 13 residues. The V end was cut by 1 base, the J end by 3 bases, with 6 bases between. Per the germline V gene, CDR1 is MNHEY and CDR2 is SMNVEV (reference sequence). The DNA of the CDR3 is TGTGCCAGCAGTTTATTCAGGGACACTGAAGCTTTCTTT. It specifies CASSLFRDTEAFF.

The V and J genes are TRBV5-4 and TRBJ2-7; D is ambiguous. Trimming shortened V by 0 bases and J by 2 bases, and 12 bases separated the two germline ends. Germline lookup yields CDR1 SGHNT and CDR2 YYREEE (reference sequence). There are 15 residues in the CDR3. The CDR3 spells CASSLGTRSPYEQYF. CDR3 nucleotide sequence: TGTGCCAGCAGCTTGGGTACGCGCTCCCCCTACGAGCAGTACTTC.

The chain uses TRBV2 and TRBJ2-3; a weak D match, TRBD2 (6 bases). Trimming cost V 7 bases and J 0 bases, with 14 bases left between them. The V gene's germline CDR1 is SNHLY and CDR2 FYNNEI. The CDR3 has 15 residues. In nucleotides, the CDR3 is TGTGCCAGCAAGAGGCTAGCGCAGAGCACAGATACGCAGTATTTT. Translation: CASKRLAQSTDTQYF.

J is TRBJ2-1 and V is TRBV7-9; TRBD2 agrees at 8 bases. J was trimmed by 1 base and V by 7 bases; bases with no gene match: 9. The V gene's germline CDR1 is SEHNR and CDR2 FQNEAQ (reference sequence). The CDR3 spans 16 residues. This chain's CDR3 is CASTGGASGSYNEQFF. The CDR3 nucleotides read TGTGCCAGCACCGGGGGGGCTAGCGGGTCCTACAATGAGCAGTTCTTC.

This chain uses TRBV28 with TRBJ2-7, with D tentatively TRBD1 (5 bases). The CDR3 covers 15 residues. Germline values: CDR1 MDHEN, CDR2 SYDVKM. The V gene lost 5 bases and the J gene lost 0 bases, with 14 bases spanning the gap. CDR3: CASSPGHISSYEQYF. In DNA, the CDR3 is TGTGCCAGCAGTCCCGGACATATCAGCTCCTACGAGCAGTACTTC.

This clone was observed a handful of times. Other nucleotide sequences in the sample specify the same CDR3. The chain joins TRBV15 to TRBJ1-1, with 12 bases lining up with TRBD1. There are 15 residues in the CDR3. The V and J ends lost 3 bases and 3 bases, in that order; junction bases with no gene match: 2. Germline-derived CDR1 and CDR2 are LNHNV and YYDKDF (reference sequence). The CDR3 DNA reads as TGTGCCACCAGCAGGGGACAGGGGGCGGACACTGAAGCTTTCTTT. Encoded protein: CATSRGQGADTEAFF.

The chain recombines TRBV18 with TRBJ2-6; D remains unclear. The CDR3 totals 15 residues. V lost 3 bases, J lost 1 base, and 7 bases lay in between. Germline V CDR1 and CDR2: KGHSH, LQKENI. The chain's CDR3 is CASSPAVSGANVLTF. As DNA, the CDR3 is TGTGCCAGCTCACCGGCCGTATCTGGGGCCAACGTCCTGACTTTC.

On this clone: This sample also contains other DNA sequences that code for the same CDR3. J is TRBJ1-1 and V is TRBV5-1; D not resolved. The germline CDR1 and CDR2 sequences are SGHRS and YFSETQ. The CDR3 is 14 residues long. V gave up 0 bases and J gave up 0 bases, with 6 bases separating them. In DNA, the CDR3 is TGCGCCAGCAGCTTGGACAGAATGAACACTGAAGCTTTCTTT. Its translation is CASSLDRMNTEAFF. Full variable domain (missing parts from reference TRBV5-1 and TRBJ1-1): KAGVTQTPRYLIKTRGQQVTLSCSPISGHRSVSWYQQTPGQGLQFLFEYFSETQRNKGNFPGRFSGRQFSNSRSEMNVSTLELGDSALYLCASSLDRMNTEAFFGQGTRLTVV.